The 22 T cell receptor beta chains in this list originate from one sample, sequenced in a study of blood T cells in healthy people across ages. Alongside a J-beta primer mix, a sample-barcoded 5' primer served in a second PCR lasting 7 to 11 cycles. TCRdb itself ran the 5' RACE reads through MiXCR, one entry per CDR3 protein. The sample shows around 1,500,000 distinct CDR3 sequences, 28% of them seen only once. What was sequenced was blood. Receptor source: a woman aged 25 to 39 in good health.

V gene TRBV4-2 combines with J gene TRBJ2-4; D uncertain. The J call may be in error: the DNA end matches TRBJ2-7 better. The CDR3 covers 14 residues. Germline V gives CDR1 LGHNA, CDR2 YNFKEQ. The CDR3, as DNA: TGTGCCAGCAGCGTAGCTCCCAGGCTCTACGAGCAGTACTTC. This encodes CASSVAPRLYEQYF.

The rearrangement links TRBV9 to TRBJ2-3, with D uncertain. CDR3 length equals 16 residues. Trimming removed 0 bases from V and 1 base from J, with 12 bases in between. CDR1 is SGDLS and CDR2 is YYNGEE in the germline V gene. As DNA, the CDR3 is TGTGCCAGCAGCGTAGTGTCGGTCCAAGGCACAGATACGCAGTATTTT. It codes for CASSVVSVQGTDTQYF.

Only a few counts were recorded for this clonotype. The chain has TRBV5-5 and TRBJ2-7, with 8 bases lining up with TRBD1. V shed 0 bases, J shed 5 bases, and the junction held 10 bases outside the gene matches. This CDR3 is built from 16 residues. CDR1 is SGHKS, CDR2 YYEKEE, per germline (reference sequence). CDR3 loop: CASSLVLGQGEHEQYF. The CDR3 nucleotides read TGTGCCAGCAGCTTGGTTCTCGGACAGGGAGAACACGAGCAGTACTTC. Combining the CDR3 with reference TRBV5-5 and TRBJ2-7 gives the whole variable domain DAGVTQSPTHLIKTRGQQVTLRCSPISGHKSVSWYQQVLGQGPQFIFQYYEKEERGRGNFPDRFSARQFPNYSSELNVNALLLGDSALYLCASSLVLGQGEHEQYFGPGTRLTVT.

There are many counts of this clonotype. The chain is built from TRBV12-3 or TRBV12-4 and TRBJ2-5; D call uncertain. The length of the CDR3 is 12 residues. Trimming took off 6 bases at V and 8 bases at J, with 13 bases between the two ends. The CDR3 sequence: CASSPPLGTQYF. CDR3 in DNA: TGTGCCAGCAGCCCACCCCTCGGTACCCAGTACTTC.

The chain uses TRBV20-1 and TRBJ1-2; 7 bases agree with TRBD1. Germline V gene data show CDR1 as DFQATT and CDR2 as SNEGSKA (reference sequence). The trim removed 2 bases at V and 7 bases at J, leaving 7 bases unmatched. The CDR3 spans 13 residues. In DNA, the CDR3 is TGCAGTGCTAGAAGAGACAGGGAACCTGGCTACACCTTC. It is translated as CSARRDREPGYTF.

The rearrangement links TRBV12-5 to TRBJ2-5; D call uncertain. Trimming removed 5 bases at V and 5 bases at J, with 6 bases between. The CDR3 extends over 11 amino acids. Per germline, CDR1 LGHNT and CDR2 FRNRAP. The CDR3 sequence is CASGPWETQYF. DNA for the CDR3: TGTGCTAGTGGTCCTTGGGAGACCCAGTACTTC.

The CDR3 reads CSARGGGEKLFF. Here the CDR3 DNA reads TGCAGTGCCCGTGGAGGTGGCGAAAAACTGTTTTTT. J is TRBJ1-4 and V is TRBV20-1; no firm D call. Germline-derived CDR1 and CDR2 are DFQATT and SNEGSKA (reference sequence). The CDR3 runs to 12 residues. With 6 bases removed from V and 8 bases from J, the gap between germline ends came to 13 bases.

Regarding this clonotype: With a much larger clone just one base away, this may be a read error. This sequence joins TRBV7-2 and TRBJ2-7, with D possibly being TRBD2 (6 bases). Trimming took 5 bases from V and 6 from J, leaving 14 bases between them. Germline loops: CDR1 SGHTA, CDR2 FQGNSA. This CDR3 has 13 amino acids. The chain's CDR3 is CASSPRRAGEQYF. In nucleotides, the CDR3 is TGTGCCAGCAGCCCCCGGAGGGCCGGCGAGCAGTACTTC.

Concerning this clonotype: Given a much more abundant clone one base away, this may be a read error. DNA of the CDR3: TGCGCCAGCAGCGGCGGGAGCTCCTACGAGCAGGACTTC. Translated, it gives CASSGGSSYEQDF. The chain employs TRBV10-1 and TRBJ2-7; TRBD2 matches at 7 bases. CDR1 and CDR2 (germline): WNHNN, SYGVQD (reference sequence). CDR3 length: 13 amino acids.

On this clonotype itself: Because the CDR3's place on the DNA is in doubt, the DNA is left out and the CDR3 is given as listed by TCRdb. J is TRBJ1-2 and V is TRBV12-3 or TRBV12-4; TRBD1 reflects the table's D call only, with no check against the DNA. The CDR3 is 21 amino acids long, termini counted. The CDR3 loop reads CASSLNRDFYGYTFGSGTPTF.

As to this clonotype: A read error is possible here, since a much larger clone lies one base away. The J gene is TRBJ1-5, the V gene TRBV20-1, with a weak D call TRBD1 (5 bases). V lost 3 bases to trimming and J lost 0 bases, with 9 bases between them. CDR3 length equals 14 residues. The germline CDR1 and CDR2 sequences are DFQATT and SNEGSKA (reference sequence). CDR3 sequence (DNA): TGCAGTGCTAGGGTACAGGATAGCAATCAGCCCCAGCATTTT. This codes for CSARVQDSNQPQHF.

A remark on this clonotype: This may arise from a read error, as a much more abundant clone is one base away. The chain links TRBV10-3 to TRBJ2-7, with a tentative D call TRBD2 (5 bases). Germline CDR1 ENHRY, CDR2 SYGVKD. The CDR3 is 11 residues long. V was clipped by 6 bases and J by 11 bases, with 14 bases between them. CDR3 DNA sequence: TGTGCCATCAGGGACGGGGTGGCTAAGTACTTC. It yields the protein CAIRDGVAKYF.

This rearrangement joins TRBV18 to TRBJ2-1; possible D gene TRBD1, 6 bases. Trimming removed 0 bases from V and 0 bases from J, with 27 bases in between. The CDR3 loop spans 22 amino acids. CDR1 KGHSH and CDR2 LQKENI come from the germline V gene. The CDR3 sequence: CASSPPVGAGEGKKGSYNEQFF. In DNA, the CDR3 is TGTGCCAGCTCACCACCAGTAGGTGCAGGGGAAGGGAAGAAAGGCTCCTACAATGAGCAGTTCTTC.

This clonotype was seen more than once but under ten times. The chain employs TRBV6-2 or TRBV6-3 and TRBJ2-1, with D perhaps TRBD2 (6 bases). Looked up from germline, CDR1 is MNHEY and CDR2 is SVGEGT. V lost 6 bases, J lost 4 bases, and 19 bases lay in between. The CDR3 has 16 residues. The CDR3 sequence: CASRGSPGLPYNEQFF. Written as DNA, the CDR3 is TGTGCCAGCAGGGGCTCTCCGGGACTGCCATACAATGAGCAGTTCTTC.

Of note for this clonotype: It may be a read error: a sequence one base away is much more abundant. This rearrangement joins TRBV29-1 to TRBJ2-5; perhaps TRBD1 as D (5 bases). The CDR3 totals 14 residues. Germline assignment: CDR1 SQVTM and CDR2 ANQGSEA. The V end lost 4 bases, the J end lost 1 base, and 13 bases lay between the germline ends. DNA for the CDR3: TGCAGCGTTGCCGATCAGGGTACCCAAGAGACCCAGTACTTC. It specifies CSVADQGTQETQYF.

This clonotype was seen a few times. V gene TRBV7-9 combines with J gene TRBJ2-7; no clear D gene. V gave up 5 bases and J gave up 7 bases, with 18 bases separating them. Germline lookup yields CDR1 SEHNR and CDR2 FQNEAQ (reference sequence). The CDR3 has 14 amino acids. CDR3 amino acids: CASSQQTSYNEQYF. CDR3 coding DNA: TGTGCCAGCAGCCAACAAACAAGTTACAATGAGCAGTACTTC.

This clonotype has at least ten counts. The chain couples TRBV28 to TRBJ1-2; D unclear. Germline assignment: CDR1 MDHEN and CDR2 SYDVKM. The CDR3 extends over 12 amino acids. Deletions cut 1 base from V and 8 bases from J, with 8 bases between. The CDR3 here is CASSLSGKGYTF. Here the CDR3 DNA reads TGTGCCAGCAGTTTATCCGGGAAAGGCTACACCTTC.

The chain carries TRBV5-1 and TRBJ1-2; possibly TRBD1 for D (6 bases). Between the trimmed V and J ends, which lost 4 bases and 8 bases, there was a span of 15 bases. Germline V lookup: CDR1 SGHRS, CDR2 YFSETQ. The CDR3 length is 13 residues. As DNA, the CDR3 is TGCGCCAGCAGCCTGGATTCAGGGGAAGGCTACACCTTC. Translated, it gives CASSLDSGEGYTF.

This chain links TRBV2 with TRBJ2-3; tentatively, D is TRBD1 (6 bases). The CDR3 length is 16 residues. V lost 8 bases and J lost 3, with 21 bases in between. The germline CDR1 and CDR2 sequences are SNHLY and FYNNEI. CDR3 nucleotide sequence: TGTGCCAGCTCCAGGGAGCAGGGGACGGTGACAGATACGCAGTATTTT. This sequence encodes CASSREQGTVTDTQYF. Drawing the rest from reference TRBV2 and TRBJ2-3, the complete variable domain is EPEVTQTPSHQVTQMGQEVILRCVPISNHLYFYWYRQILGQKVEFLVSFYNNEISEKSEIFDDQFSVERPDGSNFTLKIRSTKLEDSAMYFCASSREQGTVTDTQYFGPGTRLTVL.

The V and J genes are TRBV7-7 and TRBJ2-3, with D possibly TRBD2 on 6 matching bases. The CDR3 runs to 16 residues. The germline V and J ends were trimmed by 5 bases and 0 bases, with 15 bases remaining between them. Germline assignment: CDR1 SSHAT and CDR2 FNYEAQ (reference sequence). DNA of the CDR3: TGTGCCAGCAGCCTCGGCGGGGCGGGTAGCACAGATACGCAGTATTTT. Its translation is CASSLGGAGSTDTQYF.

Note on this clonotype: A much larger clone differs by one base, so this may be a read error. This chain connects TRBV20-1 to TRBJ2-7, with 7 bases matching TRBD2. The V gene end was trimmed by 1 base and the J gene end by 0 bases; junction bases not matched to a gene: 6. CDR3 length: 15 amino acids. Germline V lookup: CDR1 DFQATT, CDR2 SNEGSKA (reference sequence). The CDR3 loop reads CSARATSESSYEQYF. The CDR3 nucleotides are TGCAGTGCTAGAGCTACTAGCGAGAGCTCCTACGAGCAGTACTTC.

This clonotype was seen a few times. The chain is built from TRBV5-1 and TRBJ2-5; 10 bases match TRBD1. Germline V gives CDR1 SGHRS, CDR2 YFSETQ. The CDR3 length is 15 residues. J gave up 2 bases and V 3 bases, and 4 bases lay outside the gene matches. Here the CDR3 reads CASSSAGQGQETQYF. DNA for the CDR3: TGCGCCAGCAGCTCGGCGGGACAGGGGCAAGAGACCCAGTACTTC.